A single TCR beta chain is shown here with its context. This clone's antigen is unknown. No clone much larger than this one lies a single base away; base qualities are absent. The trial excluded patients who had a history of autoimmune disease or who were on systemic immunosuppression. Peripheral blood for TCR sequencing was drawn from every dose cohort at baseline, at cycle 4 day 1 and at cycle 7 day 1. Samples came from an open-label, multicenter, first-in-human phase I dose-escalation trial of ivuxolimab. Adults with locally advanced or metastatic melanoma, renal cell, hepatocellular, or head and neck squamous cell carcinoma were enrolled in the trial. CD4+ and CD8+ T cells were sorted separately from peripheral blood before TCR sequencing. This specimen comes from a study of OX40 agonist ivuxolimab in advanced cancers. For context, the study as a whole: Ivuxolimab, which targeted the costimulatory receptor OX40 (CD134), was an agonistic, fully human IgG2 monoclonal antibody. The monotherapy dose-escalation portion (N of about 52 patients) of the phase I ivuxolimab trial is reported in the paper. In the dose-escalation cohort, 75% to 85% of patients were male, and the mean age was roughly 56 years with a range of roughly 23 to 79. Partial responses occurred in three dose-escalation patients, of whom one had hepatocellular carcinoma and two had cutaneous melanoma. Peripheral TCRbeta sequencing was intended to test whether TCR sequence diversity was altered and clonal T-cell expansion was caused by ivuxolimab. Patients were allowed to have had prior anti-PD-1, anti-PD-L1 or anti-CTLA-4 therapy, and around 40% of the dose-escalation patients had previously received checkpoint inhibitors. Intravenous ivuxolimab was administered to patients every 2 weeks at six dose levels: 0.01, 0.1, 0.3, 1.5, 3 and 10 mg/kg. Of the approximately 53 patients in dose escalation, about 20 had hepatocellular carcinoma, about 15 had melanoma, 9 had renal cell carcinoma and 9 had head and neck cancer.

Genomic DNA was isolated from the sorted cells so that the TCRbeta CDR3 region could be sequenced. TCRbeta CDR3 regions were sequenced using the immunoSEQ Assay. In its TCRdb copy, this immuneACCESS table keeps in-frame sequences only and misses some clones. Where compared with another copy, unresolved V genes explain less than half of these, and the others have no known cause. This sample lists more than 100,000 clones; just under 95% were detected once. Less than 0.2% of the sample belongs to the ten largest clones. Beyond this particular receptor, the publication reports: At doses from 0.1 to 3.0 mg/kg, clonal expansion was seen in both CD4+ and CD8+ blood T cells between baseline and week 6. In the 0.1-3.0 mg/kg groups, partial responders were among the patients with the lowest normalized peripheral clonal expansion, particularly in CD8+ T cells. After ivuxolimab, CD8+ T cells had more expanded clones than CD4+ T cells on average. Low levels of normalized T-cell clonal expansion were also seen in some nonresponding patients. Which antigens the clonally expanded peripheral T cells were specific for was not determined.

CDR1 and CDR2 (MNHNY, SVGAGI) derive from the germline V gene (reference sequence). At the junction V is shortened by 2 bases and J by 4 bases, with 16 bases in between. The cysteine opens and the phenylalanine closes a CDR3 of 16 amino acids. Only the CDR3 portion is preserved as DNA: 48 bases, with reading frame beginning at the first base. The receptor's source is an adult with an advanced solid tumor such as melanoma, head and neck, liver or kidney cancer. The receptor chain draws on TRBV6-6 and TRBJ2-3, and the D gene may be TRBD2, 5 bases matching. The sequencing here drew on CD4+ or CD8+ T cells sorted from blood, taken in a trial of the OX40 agonist ivuxolimab. The DNA sequence is as follows: TGTGCCAGCAGTTACCCGCTTCGTGGAGGCGCAGATACGCAGTATTTT. The encoded protein is CASSYPLRGGADTQYF.